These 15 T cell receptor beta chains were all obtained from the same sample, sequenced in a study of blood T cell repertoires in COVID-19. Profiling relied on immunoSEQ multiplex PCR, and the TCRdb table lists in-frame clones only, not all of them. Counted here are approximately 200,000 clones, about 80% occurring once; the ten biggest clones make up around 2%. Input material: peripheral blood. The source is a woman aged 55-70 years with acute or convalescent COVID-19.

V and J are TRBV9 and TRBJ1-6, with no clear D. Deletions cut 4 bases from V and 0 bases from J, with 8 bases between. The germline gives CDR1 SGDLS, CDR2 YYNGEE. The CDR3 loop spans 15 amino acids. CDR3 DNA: TGTGCCAGCAGCCATGCCGGCTCCTATAATTCACCCCTCCACTTT. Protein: CASSHAGSYNSPLHF.

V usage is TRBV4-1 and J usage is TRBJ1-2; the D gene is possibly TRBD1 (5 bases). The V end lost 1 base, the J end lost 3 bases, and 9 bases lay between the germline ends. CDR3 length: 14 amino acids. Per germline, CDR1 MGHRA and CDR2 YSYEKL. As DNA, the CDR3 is TGCGCCAGCAGCCAAGTTTGGGGGGACTATGGCTACACCTTC. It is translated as CASSQVWGDYGYTF.

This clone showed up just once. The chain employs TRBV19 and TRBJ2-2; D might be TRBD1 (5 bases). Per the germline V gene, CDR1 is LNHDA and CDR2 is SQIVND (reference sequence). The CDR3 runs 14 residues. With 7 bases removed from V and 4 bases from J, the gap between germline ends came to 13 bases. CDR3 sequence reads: CASTNRQSTGELFF. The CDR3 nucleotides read TGTGCCAGTACGAATCGACAGTCCACCGGGGAGCTGTTTTTT.

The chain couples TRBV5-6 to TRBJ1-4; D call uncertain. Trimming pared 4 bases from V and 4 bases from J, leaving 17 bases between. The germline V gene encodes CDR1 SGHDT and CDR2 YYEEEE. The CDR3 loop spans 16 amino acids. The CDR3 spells CASSTYKMGSNEKLFF. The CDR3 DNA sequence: TGTGCCAGCAGCACCTATAAGATGGGGAGTAATGAAAAACTGTTTTTT.

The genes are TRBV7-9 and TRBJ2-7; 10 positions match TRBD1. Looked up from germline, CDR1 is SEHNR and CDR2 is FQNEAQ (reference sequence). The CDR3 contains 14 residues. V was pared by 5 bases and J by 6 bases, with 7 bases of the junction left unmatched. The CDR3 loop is CASSLRDRGPEQYF. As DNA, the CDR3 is TGTGCCAGCAGCCTCCGGGACAGGGGTCCCGAGCAGTACTTC.

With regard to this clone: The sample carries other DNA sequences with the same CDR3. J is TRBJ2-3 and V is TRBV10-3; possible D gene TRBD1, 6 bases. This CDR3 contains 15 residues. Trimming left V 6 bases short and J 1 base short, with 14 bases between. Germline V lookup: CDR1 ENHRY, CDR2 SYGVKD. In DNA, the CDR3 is TGTGCCATCAGGGGGCAGGGGATAGGCACAGATACGCAGTATTTT. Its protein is CAIRGQGIGTDTQYF.

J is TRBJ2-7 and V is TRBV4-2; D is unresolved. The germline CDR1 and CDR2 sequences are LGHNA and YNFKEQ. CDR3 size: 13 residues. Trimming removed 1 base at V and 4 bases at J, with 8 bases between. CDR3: CASSQVSVYEQYF. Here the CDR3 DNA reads TGTGCCAGCAGCCAAGTGTCCGTTTACGAGCAGTACTTC.

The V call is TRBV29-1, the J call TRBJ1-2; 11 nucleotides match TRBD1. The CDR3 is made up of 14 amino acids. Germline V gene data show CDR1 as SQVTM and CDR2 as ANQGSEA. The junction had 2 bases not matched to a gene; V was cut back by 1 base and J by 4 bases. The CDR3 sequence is CSVEGTGGAYGYTF. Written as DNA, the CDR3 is TGCAGCGTTGAAGGGACAGGGGGCGCCTATGGCTACACCTTC.

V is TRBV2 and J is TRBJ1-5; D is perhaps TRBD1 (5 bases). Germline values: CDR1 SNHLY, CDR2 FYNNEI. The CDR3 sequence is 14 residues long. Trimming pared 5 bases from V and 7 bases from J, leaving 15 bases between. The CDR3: CASSTDSPTQPQHF. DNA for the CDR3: TGTGCCAGCAGTACCGACAGTCCCACACAGCCCCAGCATTTT.

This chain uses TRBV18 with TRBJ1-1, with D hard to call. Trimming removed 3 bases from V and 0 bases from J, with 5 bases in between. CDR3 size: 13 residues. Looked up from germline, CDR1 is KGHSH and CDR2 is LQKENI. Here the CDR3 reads CASSPPVNTEAFF. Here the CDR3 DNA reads TGTGCCAGCTCACCGCCGGTGAACACTGAAGCTTTCTTT. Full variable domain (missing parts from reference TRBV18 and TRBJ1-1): NAGVMQNPRHLVRRRGQEARLRCSPMKGHSHVYWYRQLPEEGLKFMVYLQKENIIDESGMPKERFSAEFPKEGPSILRIQQVVRGDSAAYFCASSPPVNTEAFFGQGTRLTVV.

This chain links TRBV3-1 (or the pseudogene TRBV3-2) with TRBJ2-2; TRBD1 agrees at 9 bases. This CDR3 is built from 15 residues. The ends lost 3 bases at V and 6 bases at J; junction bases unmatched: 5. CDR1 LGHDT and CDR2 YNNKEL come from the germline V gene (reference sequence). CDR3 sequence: CASSHGTGRSGELFF. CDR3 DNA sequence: TGTGCCAGCAGCCACGGGACAGGGAGGTCCGGGGAGCTGTTTTTT.

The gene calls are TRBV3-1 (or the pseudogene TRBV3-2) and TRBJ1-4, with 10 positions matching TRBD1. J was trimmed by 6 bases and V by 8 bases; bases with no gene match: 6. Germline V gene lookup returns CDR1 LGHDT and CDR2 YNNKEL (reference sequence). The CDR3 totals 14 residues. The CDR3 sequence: CASGGDRGYEKLFF. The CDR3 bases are TGTGCCAGCGGGGGGGACAGGGGATATGAAAAACTGTTTTTT.

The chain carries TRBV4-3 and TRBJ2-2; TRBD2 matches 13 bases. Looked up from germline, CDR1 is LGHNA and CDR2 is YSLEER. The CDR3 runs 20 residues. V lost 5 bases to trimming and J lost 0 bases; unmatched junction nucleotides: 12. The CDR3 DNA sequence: TGCGCCAGCAGCGAACGACTAGCGGGGGGCCGGGGCTCGAACACCGGGGAGCTGTTTTTT. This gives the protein CASSERLAGGRGSNTGELFF.

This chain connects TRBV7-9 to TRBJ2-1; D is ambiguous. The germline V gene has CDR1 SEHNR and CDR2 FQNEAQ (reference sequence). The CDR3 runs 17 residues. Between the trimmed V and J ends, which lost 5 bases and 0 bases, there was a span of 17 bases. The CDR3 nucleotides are TGTGCCAGCAGCGCCTGGAGTCTGTCTTTCTCCTACAATGAGCAGTTCTTC. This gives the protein CASSAWSLSFSYNEQFF.

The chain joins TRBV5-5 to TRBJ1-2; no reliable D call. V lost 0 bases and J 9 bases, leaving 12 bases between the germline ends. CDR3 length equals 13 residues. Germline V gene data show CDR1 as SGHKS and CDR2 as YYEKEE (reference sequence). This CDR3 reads CASSLEAHSSYTF. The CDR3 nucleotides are TGTGCCAGCAGCTTGGAGGCCCACAGCAGCTACACCTTC.